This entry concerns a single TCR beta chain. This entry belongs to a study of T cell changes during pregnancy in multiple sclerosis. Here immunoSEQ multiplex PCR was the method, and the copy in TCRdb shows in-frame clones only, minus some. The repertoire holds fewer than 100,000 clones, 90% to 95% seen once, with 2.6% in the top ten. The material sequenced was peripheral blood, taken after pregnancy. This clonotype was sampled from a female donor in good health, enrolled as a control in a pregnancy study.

CDR3 in DNA: TGCGCCAGCAGCCATCGGACAGGGGGCTACACCGGGGAGCTGTTTTTT. Translating it yields CASSHRTGGYTGELFF. V gene TRBV5-1 combines with J gene TRBJ2-2; 11 nucleotides match TRBD1. This CDR3 has 16 residues. Germline CDR1 reads SGHRS; CDR2 reads YFSETQ. Losses at the gene ends were 4 bases for V and 3 bases for J; bases not matched to a gene: 5.